This is a list of T cell receptor beta chains from one sample in a study of control samples from healthy donors and cancer patients. Profiled with immunoSEQ multiplex PCR; TCRdb holds only in-frame clones, not every one. The repertoire holds 390,000 or so clones, 90% seen once, with around 6.4% in the top ten. The sample taken for sequencing was PBMCs. The receptor set was obtained from a middle-aged man with head and neck cancer. Each CDR3 is given with its conserved first and last residue. The D gene is left open where the match is weak. Expanded clones get a size class; other rows say once, few or many, or leave the size out.

CDR3	DNA	size	J	V	D
CASSSWGLQGTEAFF	TGTGCCAGCAGTTCCTGGGGTCTTCAGGGGACTGAAGCTTTCTTT	NA	TRBJ1-1	TRBV28	NA
CANEGTSRYAGELFF	TGTGCCAACGAGGGGACCTCGAGGTACGCCGGGGAGCTGTTTTTT	NA	TRBJ2-2	TRBV27	NA
CASRGQGRLNTEAFF	TGTGCCAGCAGGGGACAGGGTCGTCTGAACACTGAAGCTTTCTTT	NA	TRBJ1-1	TRBV6-5	TRBD1
CASSATETQYF	TGTGCCAGCAGCGCAACAGAGACCCAGTACTTC	NA	TRBJ2-5	TRBV11-2	NA
CASSFVGAAHEQYF	TGTGCCAGCAGCTTTGTGGGGGCAGCCCACGAGCAGTACTTC	once	TRBJ2-7	TRBV5-6	NA
CASSLSGRAVYEQYF	TGTGCCAGCAGTCTTAGCGGGAGGGCCGTCTACGAGCAGTACTTC	NA	TRBJ2-7	TRBV13	TRBD2
CASSPTGFSNQPQHF	TGTGCCAGCAGCCCGACAGGCTTTAGCAATCAGCCCCAGCATTTT	NA	TRBJ1-5	TRBV11-2	NA
CASTKVREDSFTLTQYF	TGTGCCAGCACCAAAGTCCGGGAGGATTCCTTCACACTAACCCAGTACTTC	NA	TRBJ2-5	TRBV14	TRBD2
CASCPPGYGYTF	TGTGCCAGCTGCCCCCCCGGGTATGGCTACACCTTC	NA	TRBJ1-2	TRBV28	NA
CASSLAFTGELFF	TGTGCCAGCAGTTTAGCCTTCACCGGGGAGCTGTTTTTT	NA	TRBJ2-2	TRBV28	NA
CATSRDLSGSNQPQHF	TGTGCCACCAGCAGAGATCTAAGCGGTAGCAATCAGCCCCAGCATTTT	NA	TRBJ1-5	TRBV15	NA
CASSLGGDGAGELFF	TGTGCCAGCAGCTTAGGCGGGGACGGGGCCGGGGAGCTGTTTTTT	once	TRBJ2-2	TRBV11-2	NA
CASSGMRDPASGDTQYF	TGTGCCAGCAGTGGTATGCGGGACCCCGCTTCTGGCGATACGCAGTATTTT	NA	TRBJ2-3	TRBV27	NA